The present T cell receptor (beta chain) was sequenced within a study of T cell responses to AZD1222 COVID-19 vaccine. Whole-study findings and limits: Spike-specific TCR breadth and depth grew following two AZD1222 doses. Baseline serology detected seropositivity in only a handful of AZD1222 recipients. Repertoires in all cases were sampled only once the peak T cell response had passed. Variant regions that are unmutated are reportedly the target of nearly half of spike-specific TCRs.

Method: immunoSEQ multiplex PCR; TCRdb's copy keeps in-frame clones and lacks some. This sample has some 110,000 clones, with 88% found just once. This CDR3 has 16 amino acids. Germline CDR1 SGHRS, CDR2 YFSETQ. Trimming cost V 0 bases and J 7 bases; bases outside gene matches: 9. Points on this clone: The antigen remains undetermined.

The chain uses TRBV5-1 and TRBJ2-1, with TRBD2 identical over 8 bases. Sequencing used peripheral blood, obtained on day 0 of AZD1222 vaccination. The TCR comes from an adult in good health. In nucleotides, the CDR3 is TGCGCCAGCAGCTTGGGAACTAGCGGAGCTCAGAATGAGCAGTTCTTC. Its translation: CASSLGTSGAQNEQFF. The whole variable domain, remainder taken from reference TRBV5-1 and TRBJ2-1, is KAGVTQTPRYLIKTRGQQVTLSCSPISGHRSVSWYQQTPGQGLQFLFEYFSETQRNKGNFPGRFSGRQFSNSRSEMNVSTLELGDSALYLCASSLGTSGAQNEQFFGPGTRLTVL.